The subject of this entry is one T cell receptor beta chain. This record comes from a study of blood T cell repertoires in COVID-19. Study as a whole: Both acute and convalescent COVID-19 samples were obtained from the United States, Italy and Spain. The analysed material was cDNA or gDNA that came from T cells, B-cell-depleted T cells, or PBMCs.

Germline-derived CDR1 and CDR2 are MNHEY and SVGEGT. Trimming removed 2 bases at V and 2 bases at J, with 11 bases between. This CDR3 region has 15 residues. Authors' analysis steps: Estimated nucleated cell counts came from reference gene primer amplification. Clones were read by immunoSEQ multiplex PCR, and TCRdb kept only the in-frame ones, dropping some. V and J calls and clone size follow that table, whereas D and trimming were derived from the DNA. This sample has some 58,000 clones, with around 86% found just once. The TCR originated in a middle-aged man with active COVID-19. Sequencing was carried out using peripheral blood. The J gene is TRBJ2-3, the V gene TRBV6-2 or TRBV6-3; perhaps TRBD2 as D (6 bases). The CDR3 coding sequence is TGTGCCAGCAGTTACCCGGGGACTCCCACAGATACGCAGTATTTT. Protein product: CASSYPGTPTDTQYF.